The clone carrying this TCR beta chain was observed once. Its antigen is undetermined. CDR1 DFQATT and CDR2 SNEGSKA come from the germline V gene (reference sequence). J lost 4 bases, V lost 1 base, and 5 bases had no gene match. The CDR3 loop spans 14 amino acids. The data originate from a study of immune heterogeneity within non-small cell lung tumors. Study in general: Squamous cell carcinomas accounted for a few of the tumors, non-squamous carcinomas for around 10, and 1 was not otherwise specified. Findings and caveats of the study: Locally, T-cell clonality showed a moderate but significant correlation with tumor mutational burden measured at the same site (R about 0.34). Identical dominant CDR3 beta clonotypes were found recurring across a patient's tumor sites, along with site-unique high-frequency clones.

Multiplex PCR amplified the TCR beta CDR3 region. Its first round ran for approximately 11 cycles with 32 V and 13 J primers. One entry per CDR3 protein, called by TCRdb with MiXCR from the multiplex PCR reads. The sample has some 2,900 distinct CDR3 sequences, approximately 55% seen once. Template came from bulk tumor genomic DNA, at approximately 640 ng per sample. Each primary tumor yielded several biopsies, collected far apart from one another at surgery. Those enrolled were patients newly diagnosed with untreated non-small cell lung cancer and undergoing curative surgery. The study drew donors from newly diagnosed non-small cell lung cancer patients having surgery with curative intent.

This sequence originates from a man aged 55 to 69 with non-small cell lung cancer. The chain couples TRBV20-1 to TRBJ1-2; 8 nucleotides agree with TRBD1. Sequenced material: lung tumor tissue. The CDR3 protein is CSARAPRGLYGYTF. The DNA of the CDR3 is TGCAGTGCTAGAGCCCCCAGGGGGCTCTATGGCTACACCTTC.